This T cell receptor beta chain was retrieved from a study of cytomegalovirus exposure and HLA in healthy donors. Primers for the PCR totalled 60 Vbeta and 13 Jbeta. Data came from immunoSEQ multiplex PCR; TCRdb stores just in-frame clones and leaves some out. The top ten hold around 0.74% of the sample, which has around 180,000 clones, less than 80% seen once. This sequence originates from a woman in her thirties or forties in good health and CMV-seronegative. Sequencing was carried out using PBMCs.

CDR3 in amino acids: CASSPSSLNTEAFF. The CDR3 DNA sequence: TGTGCCAGCTCACCTAGCAGCCTGAACACTGAAGCTTTCTTT. The rearrangement joins TRBV18 to TRBJ1-1, with D unresolved. The CDR3 consists of 14 residues. Between the trimmed V and J ends, which lost 3 bases and 0 bases, there was a span of 8 bases. Germline CDR1 reads KGHSH; CDR2 reads LQKENI.